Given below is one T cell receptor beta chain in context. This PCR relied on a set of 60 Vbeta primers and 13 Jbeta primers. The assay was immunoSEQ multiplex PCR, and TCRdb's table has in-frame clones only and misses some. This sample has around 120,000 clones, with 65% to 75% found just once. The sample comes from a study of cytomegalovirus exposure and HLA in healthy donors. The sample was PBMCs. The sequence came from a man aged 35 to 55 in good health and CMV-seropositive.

CDR3 bases: TGTGCCAGCAGCTGGCAGGGACAGCTTACCTCTGGAAACACCATATATTTT. Its protein product is CASSWQGQLTSGNTIYF. This sequence joins TRBV7-9 and TRBJ1-3, with 7 bases aligning to TRBD1. V trimming: 4 bases; J trimming: 0 bases; junction bases outside the gene matches: 9. This CDR3 has 17 residues. The germline CDR1 and CDR2 sequences are SEHNR and FQNEAQ (reference sequence).